These T cell receptor beta chains were read from a single sample in a study of OX40 agonist ivuxolimab in advanced cancers. Measured with immunoSEQ multiplex PCR; TCRdb has only the in-frame clones, and not every one. The table shows 65,000 to 80,000 clones, with roughly nine tenths occurring only once. This sample comprised CD4+ or CD8+ T cells sorted from blood, obtained in a trial of the OX40 agonist ivuxolimab. The source of these receptors is an adult with an advanced solid tumor such as melanoma, head and neck, liver or kidney cancer. Each CDR3 is given with its conserved first and last residue. The D gene is left open where the match is weak. Size is omitted from some rows. Given values are once, few, many or a class for expanded clones.

abundance	d_gene	v_gene	j_gene	CDR3nt	CDR3aa
NA	TRBD1	TRBV13	TRBJ2-7	TGTGCCAGCAGCACAAGACAGGGGGGATCCTACGAGCAGTACTTC	CASSTRQGGSYEQYF
NA	NA	TRBV21-1	TRBJ1-5	TGTGCCAGCAGGTACGGTATAGGGACAGACAATCAGCCCCAGCATTTT	CASRYGIGTDNQPQHF
NA	NA	TRBV16	TRBJ2-7	TGTGCCAGCAGCCAATCGGGGCCCCACGAGCAGTACTTC	CASSQSGPHEQYF
NA	NA	TRBV2	TRBJ1-6	TGTGCCAGCAGTGAGGGGTTGGCTCCGAGGCGCGAAATTTCACCCCTCCACTTT	CASSEGLAPRREISPLHF
NA	NA	TRBV30	TRBJ2-1	TGTGCCTGGAGTGGGGGGGACTCCTCCTACAATGAGCAGTTCTTC	CAWSGGDSSYNEQFF
NA	TRBD2	TRBV28	TRBJ2-1	TGTGCCAGCAGTTTGTCTAGCGGGAGGGCCCATGAGCAGTTCTTC	CASSLSSGRAHEQFF
NA	TRBD2	TRBV30	TRBJ2-2	TGTGCCTGGAGTGTAGGCGGGAGTTACACCGGGGAGCTGTTTTTT	CAWSVGGSYTGELFF
NA	TRBD2	TRBV4-1	TRBJ2-1	TGCGCCAGCAGCCAAGACGGGGGGGCGAAGTTCTTC	CASSQDGGAKFF
NA	NA	TRBV19	TRBJ1-1	TGTGCCAGTAGCCATGACGGCCTGAACACTGAAGCTTTCTTT	CASSHDGLNTEAFF
NA	NA	TRBV28	TRBJ1-2	TGTGCCAGCAGTTTACCAGGGCCCAACTATGGCTACACCTTC	CASSLPGPNYGYTF
NA	NA	TRBV6-6	TRBJ1-5	TGTGCCAGCAGGGCAGGGAACAATCAGCCCCAGCATTTT	CASRAGNNQPQHF
NA	TRBD1	TRBV29-1	TRBJ2-7	TGCAGCGTTGAAGAGCGGGACAGGGAAAACTACGAGCAGTACTTC	CSVEERDRENYEQYF
NA	NA	TRBV2	TRBJ2-2	TGTGCCAGCAGCGAATCCCCTCCCGGGACCGGGGAGCTGTTTTTT	CASSESPPGTGELFF
NA	NA	TRBV11-2	TRBJ2-1	TGTGCCAGCAGCGACAACACTTTTGAGCAGTTCTTC	CASSDNTFEQFF
NA	NA	TRBV11-2	TRBJ2-7	TGTGCCAGCAGCTTAGAGTGGGCCTCGGCCTACGAGCAGTACTTC	CASSLEWASAYEQYF
NA	TRBD2	TRBV7-9	TRBJ2-3	TGTGCCAGCAGCTCTCTAGCGGAGGGTCCAGATACGCAGTATTTT	CASSSLAEGPDTQYF
NA	TRBD1	TRBV2	TRBJ1-5	TGTGCCAGCAGTGAAGGGACAGGGGCCAACTATTGGCCCCAGCATTTT	CASSEGTGANYWPQHF
NA	NA	TRBV7-2	TRBJ2-2	TGTGCCAGCAGCTTTGGGGGGGAGCTGTTTTTT	CASSFGGELFF
NA	TRBD1	TRBV6-5	TRBJ1-1	TGTGCCAGCAGTTACTCTGACAGGGCTACTCTGGAAGCTTTCTTT	CASSYSDRATLEAFF
NA	TRBD2	TRBV5-4	TRBJ2-7	TGTGCCAGCAGGCCTGCGCTAGCGGGAGTGGAGGAGCAGTACTTC	CASRPALAGVEEQYF
NA	TRBD1	TRBV11-2	TRBJ1-2	TGTGCCAGCAGCACAACCGGGACAGGCTTTCTTAACTATGGCTACACCTTC	CASSTTGTGFLNYGYTF
NA	TRBD1	TRBV28	TRBJ1-5	TGTGCCAGCAGTAGTGACAGGGACGATCAGCCCCAGCATTTT	CASSSDRDDQPQHF
NA	NA	TRBV4-3	TRBJ2-7	TGCGCCAGCAGCCAAGAGAGGGCGTACGAGCAGTACTTC	CASSQERAYEQYF
few	TRBD1	TRBV7-2	TRBJ1-2	TGTGCCAGCAGCTTGGGGACAGGGCCCAGTGGCTACACCTTC	CASSLGTGPSGYTF
NA	NA	TRBV4-1	TRBJ2-7	TGCGCCAGCAGCCAGACGCTAGCTAGCGAGCAGTACTTC	CASSQTLASEQYF
NA	TRBD2	TRBV6-6	TRBJ2-5	TGTGCCAGCACTTCCAGCGGGAGGGAGACCCAGTACTTC	CASTSSGRETQYF
once	TRBD1	TRBV25-1	TRBJ1-2	TGTGCCAGCAGTGAAGGACAGGGTTACTATGGCTACACCTTC	CASSEGQGYYGYTF
NA	NA	TRBV7-9	TRBJ2-5	TGTGCCAGCACCGTGGATCCCGGAGAAGAGACCCAGTACTTC	CASTVDPGEETQYF
NA	NA	TRBV9	TRBJ1-2	TGTGCCAGCAGCCCATGGGGGGTGCCGAGCTATGGCTACACCTTC	CASSPWGVPSYGYTF
NA	NA	TRBV15	TRBJ2-7	TGTGCCACCAGCAGAGGACAATCTGGCGAGCAGTACTTC	CATSRGQSGEQYF
NA	NA	TRBV28	TRBJ1-1	TGTGCCAGCAGTTTAGTTGCAGCGAACACTGAAGCTTTCTTT	CASSLVAANTEAFF
NA	TRBD2	TRBV11-2	TRBJ2-7	TGTGCCAGCAGCCGGGGACTAGAGGCCTACGAGCAGTACTTC	CASSRGLEAYEQYF
once	NA	TRBV4-1	TRBJ2-2	TGCGCCAGCAGCACGCTTGAGGCGAACACCGGGGAGCTGTTTTTT	CASSTLEANTGELFF
NA	NA	TRBV9	TRBJ2-5	TGTGCCAGCAGCGTAAACCAAGAGACCCAGTACTTC	CASSVNQETQYF
NA	TRBD2	TRBV9	TRBJ2-3	TGTGCCAGCGGGTCGCCTAGCGGGAGGACAGATACGCAGTATTTT	CASGSPSGRTDTQYF